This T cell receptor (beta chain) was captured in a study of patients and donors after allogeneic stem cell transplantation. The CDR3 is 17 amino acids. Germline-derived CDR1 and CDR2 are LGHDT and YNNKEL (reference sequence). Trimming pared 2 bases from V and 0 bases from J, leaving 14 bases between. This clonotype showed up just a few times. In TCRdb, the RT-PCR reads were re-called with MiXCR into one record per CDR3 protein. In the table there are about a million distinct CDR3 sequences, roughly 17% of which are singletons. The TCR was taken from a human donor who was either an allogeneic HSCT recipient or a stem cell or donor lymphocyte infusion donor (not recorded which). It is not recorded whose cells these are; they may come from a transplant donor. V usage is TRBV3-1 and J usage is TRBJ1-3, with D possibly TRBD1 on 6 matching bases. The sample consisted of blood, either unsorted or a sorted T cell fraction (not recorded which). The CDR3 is CASSQRHPGASGNTIYF. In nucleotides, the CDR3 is TGTGCCAGCAGCCAAAGACATCCAGGGGCCTCTGGAAACACCATATATTTT.